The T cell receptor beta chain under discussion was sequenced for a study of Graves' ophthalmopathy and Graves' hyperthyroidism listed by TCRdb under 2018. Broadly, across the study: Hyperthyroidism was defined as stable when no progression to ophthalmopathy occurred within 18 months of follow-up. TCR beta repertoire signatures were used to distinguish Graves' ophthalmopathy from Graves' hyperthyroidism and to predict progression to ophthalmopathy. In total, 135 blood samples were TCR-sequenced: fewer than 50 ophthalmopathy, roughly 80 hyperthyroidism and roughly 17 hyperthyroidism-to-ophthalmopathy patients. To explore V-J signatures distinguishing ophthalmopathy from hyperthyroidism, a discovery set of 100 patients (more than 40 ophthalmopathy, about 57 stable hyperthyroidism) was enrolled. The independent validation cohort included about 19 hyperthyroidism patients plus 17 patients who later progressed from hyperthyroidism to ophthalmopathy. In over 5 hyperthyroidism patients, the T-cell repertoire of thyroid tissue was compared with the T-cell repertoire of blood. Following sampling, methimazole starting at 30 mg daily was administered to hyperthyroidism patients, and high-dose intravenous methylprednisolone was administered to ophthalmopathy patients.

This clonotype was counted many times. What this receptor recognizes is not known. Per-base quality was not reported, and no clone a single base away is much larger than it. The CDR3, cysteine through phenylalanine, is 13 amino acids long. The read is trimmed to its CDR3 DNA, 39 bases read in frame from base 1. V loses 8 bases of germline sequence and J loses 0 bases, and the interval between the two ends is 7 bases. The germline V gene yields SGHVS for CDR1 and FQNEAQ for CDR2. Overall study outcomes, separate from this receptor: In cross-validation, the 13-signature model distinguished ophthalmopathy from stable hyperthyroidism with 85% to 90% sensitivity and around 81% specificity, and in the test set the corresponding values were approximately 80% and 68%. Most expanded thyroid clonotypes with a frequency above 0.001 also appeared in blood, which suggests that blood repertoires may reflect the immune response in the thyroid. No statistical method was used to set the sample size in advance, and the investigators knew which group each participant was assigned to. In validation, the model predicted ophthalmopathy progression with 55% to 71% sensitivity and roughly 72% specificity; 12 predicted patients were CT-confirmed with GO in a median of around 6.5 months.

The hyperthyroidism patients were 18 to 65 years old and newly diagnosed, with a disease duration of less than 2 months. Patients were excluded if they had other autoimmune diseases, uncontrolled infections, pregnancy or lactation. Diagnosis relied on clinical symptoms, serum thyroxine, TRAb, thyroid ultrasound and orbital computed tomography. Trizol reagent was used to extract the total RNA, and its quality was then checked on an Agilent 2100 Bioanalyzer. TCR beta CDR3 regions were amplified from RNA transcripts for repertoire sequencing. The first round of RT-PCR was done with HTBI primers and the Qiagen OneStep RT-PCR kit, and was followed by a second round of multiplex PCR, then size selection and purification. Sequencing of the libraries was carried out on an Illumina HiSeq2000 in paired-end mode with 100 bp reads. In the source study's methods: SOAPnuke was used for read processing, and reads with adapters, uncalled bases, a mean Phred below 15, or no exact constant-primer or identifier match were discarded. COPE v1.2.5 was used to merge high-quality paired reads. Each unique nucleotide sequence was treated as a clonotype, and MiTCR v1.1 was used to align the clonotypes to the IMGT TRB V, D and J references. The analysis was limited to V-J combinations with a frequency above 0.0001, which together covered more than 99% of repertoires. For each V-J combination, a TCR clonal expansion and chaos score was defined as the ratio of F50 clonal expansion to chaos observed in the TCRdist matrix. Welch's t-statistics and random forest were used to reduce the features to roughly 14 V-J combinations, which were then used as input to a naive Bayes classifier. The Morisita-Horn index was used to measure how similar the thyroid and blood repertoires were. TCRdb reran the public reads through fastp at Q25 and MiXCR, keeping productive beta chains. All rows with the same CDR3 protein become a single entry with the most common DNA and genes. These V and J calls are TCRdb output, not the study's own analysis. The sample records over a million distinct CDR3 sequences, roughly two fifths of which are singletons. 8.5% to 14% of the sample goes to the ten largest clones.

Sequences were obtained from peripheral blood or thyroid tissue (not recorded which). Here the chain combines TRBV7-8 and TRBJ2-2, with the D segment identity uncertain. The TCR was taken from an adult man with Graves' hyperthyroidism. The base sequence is TGTGCCAGCCCCCCACCGAACACCGGGGAGCTGTTTTTT. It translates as CASPPPNTGELFF.